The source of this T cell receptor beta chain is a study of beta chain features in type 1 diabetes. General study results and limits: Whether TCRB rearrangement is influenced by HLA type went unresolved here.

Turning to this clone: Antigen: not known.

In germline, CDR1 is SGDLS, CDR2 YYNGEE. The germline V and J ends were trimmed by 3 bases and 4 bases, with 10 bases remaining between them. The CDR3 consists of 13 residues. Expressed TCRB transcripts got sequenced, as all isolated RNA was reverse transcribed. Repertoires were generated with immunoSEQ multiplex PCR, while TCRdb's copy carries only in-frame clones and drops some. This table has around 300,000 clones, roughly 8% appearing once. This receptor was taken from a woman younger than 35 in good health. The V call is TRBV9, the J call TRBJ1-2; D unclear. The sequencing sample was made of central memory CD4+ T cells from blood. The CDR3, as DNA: TGTGCCAGCAGCGGACGGGGAAGCTATGGCTACACCTTC. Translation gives CASSGRGSYGYTF.